The present T cell receptor (beta chain) was sequenced within a study of CD8+ T cells in alopecia areata. Background on the study: Severity among treated patients was scored by the percentage of scalp area affected. Study-wide points: Researchers say the link of baseline CD8+ expansion to response remains uncertain, with one nonresponder. Researchers reported that TCR sharing among patients proved less clear than in mice, possibly HLA-linked. The study found higher clonality in lesional than normal scalp, especially in alopecia totalis/universalis.

Treatment meaning: oral pan-JAK inhibitor, 5-10 mg twice daily. About this clone itself: Its specificity is unknown.

Once RNA had been extracted, it was reverse transcribed into cDNA to act as the sequencing template. The table came from immunoSEQ multiplex PCR; TCRdb's copy has only in-frame clones and leaves some out. The sample includes over 150,000 clones, 58% of them seen just once. Germline loops: CDR1 SGHNT, CDR2 YENEEA. The CDR3 runs 12 residues. This clonotype was obtained from a human donor with alopecia areata. This chain connects TRBV11-3 to TRBJ2-5; D not resolved. The end of the DNA is better explained by TRBJ2-7, so the J call may be wrong. The specimen was CD4+ T cells sorted from blood, collected at week 24, from a patient treated with tofacitinib. The CDR3 DNA reads TGTGCCAGCAGCTTAACGCGTGCCGAGCAGTACTTC. This encodes CASSLTRAEQYF.